The 3 T cell receptor beta chains below all came from one sample that was sequenced in a study of blood T cell repertoires in COVID-19. The assay was immunoSEQ multiplex PCR, and TCRdb's table has in-frame clones only and misses some. Among approximately 480,000 clones listed, 80% to 90% were seen once. The sample taken for sequencing was peripheral blood. The source is a man younger than 30 with COVID-19, enrolled during active disease.

The chain employs TRBV19 and TRBJ2-6; tentatively, D is TRBD1 (5 bases). The germline CDR1 and CDR2 sequences are LNHDA and SQIVND (reference sequence). The CDR3 spans 15 residues. The V and J ends lost 3 bases and 4 bases respectively, with 10 bases between them. The CDR3, as DNA: TGTGCCAGTAGTATTAGGGGTGGAGGGGCCAACGTCCTGACTTTC. It is translated as CASSIRGGGANVLTF.

This chain joins TRBV5-4 and TRBJ2-2, with 14 bases identical to TRBD2. Germline CDR1 and CDR2: SGHNT and YYREEE (reference sequence). This CDR3 contains 16 residues. Trimming took 4 bases from V and 6 from J; bases not matched to a gene: 5. CDR3 region: CASSPGLAGAPGELFF. The CDR3 nucleotides read TGTGCCAGCAGCCCGGGACTAGCGGGAGCTCCCGGGGAGCTGTTTTTT.

The chain joins TRBV9 to TRBJ2-3; 7 bases agree with TRBD1. CDR1 SGDLS and CDR2 YYNGEE come from the germline V gene. The CDR3 has 15 residues. V was pared by 3 bases and J by 6 bases, with 10 bases of the junction left unmatched. CDR3 amino acids: CASSALGGWADTQYF. CDR3 in DNA: TGTGCCAGCAGCGCACTAGGGGGCTGGGCCGATACGCAGTATTTT.